Listed below are T cell receptor beta chains from one sample, sequenced in a study of cytomegalovirus exposure and HLA in healthy donors. Sequencing was performed with immunoSEQ multiplex PCR; in TCRdb, only in-frame clones are kept and a portion is missing. This repertoire shows about 120,000 clones, about three quarters found once; its top ten account for roughly 3%. The sample taken for sequencing was PBMCs. The receptor set was obtained from a female donor in good health and CMV-seronegative. CDR3s include the opening cysteine and the closing phenylalanine or tryptophan. The order of the fields is V gene, CDR3 protein.

>TRBV4-1
CASSHRSLAGYTF
>TRBV6-5
CASSFSTATNQPQHF
>TRBV10-1
CASSGGRQRIHGYTF
>TRBV15
CATSRPTSGGYNEQFF
>TRBV4-3
CASSQVDRLNALPNSYNSPLHF
>TRBV4-3
CASSQDVETYEQYF
>TRBV15
CATSRDRGSYNEQFF
>TRBV7-9
CASSPRGSYNEQFF
>TRBV27
CASSSDTGGYEQYF
>TRBV5-1
CASSPGAGGADTQYF
>TRBV6-1
CASSEVTVQPQHF
>TRBV12-5
CASGLSRGAEKLFF
>TRBV5-5
CASSPRDTQYF
>TRBV6-6
CASSPDRAVGYTF
>TRBV2
CASWGQGSGANVLTF
>TRBV2
CASSPYMNTEAFF
>TRBV7-6
CASSLEPTDNSPLHF
>TRBV7-9
CASSLRQGFSTDTQYF
>TRBV30
CAWPRGPEAFF
>TRBV6-6
CASGTGAPYEQYF
>TRBV4-1
CASSQGGVRGHLWSAEAFF
>TRBV2
CASSDWVNYGYTF
>TRBV10-3
CAAHPTSGASNEQFF
>TRBV4-1
CASSHQSSGGTGELFF
>TRBV4-2
CASSQSGLADKGETQYF
>TRBV28
CASGGGAGGANTGELFF
>TRBV9
CASSATGERLAEAFF
>TRBV18
CASSLRTGGSTGELFF
>TRBV25-1
CASSNTGGRAEAFF